The 12 T cell receptor beta chains below all came from one sample that was sequenced in a study of shared clonotypes between healthy human individuals. Method: immunoSEQ multiplex PCR; TCRdb's copy keeps in-frame clones and lacks some. The table shows 2 million to 2.5 million clones, with roughly 92% occurring only once. Input material: naive CD4+ T cells from PBMCs. The subset is: CD45RA+ positively selected. The receptors stem from a man between 18 and 35 years old in good health. Some clones in this sample may be carry-over from other donors' samples.

CDR3 residues: CASTPPWGYIQYF. CDR3 DNA sequence: TGCGCCAGCACCCCTCCGTGGGGATACATTCAGTACTTC. V and J are TRBV5-1 and TRBJ2-4; D remains ambiguous. V was pared by 6 bases and J by 8 bases, with 15 bases between. The germline V gene has CDR1 SGHRS and CDR2 YFSETQ. This CDR3 region has 13 residues.

As for this clone: In the same sample, other DNA sequences code for this CDR3. The chain has TRBV6-5 and TRBJ1-5, with 8 bases identical to TRBD1. The J segment lost 4 bases and the V segment lost 5 bases, leaving 7 bases of the junction unmatched. The length of the CDR3 is 15 residues. Germline V lookup: CDR1 MNHEY, CDR2 SVGAGI. The CDR3 bases are TGTGCCAGCAGTCGCGACAGGGGTGGGAATCAGCCCCAGCATTTT. Protein sequence: CASSRDRGGNQPQHF.

The J gene is TRBJ1-5, the V gene TRBV6-1; D gene unclear. V shed 3 bases and J shed 10 bases, with 13 bases lying between them. The CDR3 contains 13 residues. CDR1 is MNHNS and CDR2 is SASEGT in the germline V gene. CDR3: CASSESSWFPQHF. CDR3 coding DNA: TGTGCCAGCAGTGAGTCGTCTTGGTTCCCCCAGCATTTT.

As concerns this clone: Other DNA sequences from this sample encode an identical CDR3 as well. The chain has TRBV5-1 and TRBJ1-5, with D tentatively TRBD1 (6 bases). The germline V gene encodes CDR1 SGHRS and CDR2 YFSETQ. The CDR3 spans 15 residues. V lost 1 base and J 2 bases, leaving 10 bases between the germline ends. The CDR3 spells CASSLSGAGNQPQHF. CDR3 nucleotide sequence: TGCGCCAGCAGCTTGTCAGGGGCTGGCAATCAGCCCCAGCATTTT.

This chain connects TRBV20-1 to TRBJ1-5; the D is unclear. V was pared by 6 bases and J by 9 bases, with 9 bases between. This CDR3 has 10 residues. CDR1 DFQATT and CDR2 SNEGSKA come from the germline V gene (reference sequence). The CDR3 protein is CSAISGPQHF. Written as DNA, the CDR3 is TGCAGTGCCATATCGGGGCCCCAGCATTTT.

This clone showed up just once. The chain joins TRBV7-2 to TRBJ2-1, with D perhaps given as TRBD1 or TRBD2 (5 bases each). There are 16 residues in the CDR3. Between the trimmed V and J ends, which lost 5 bases and 6 bases, there was a span of 20 bases. CDR1 and CDR2 (germline): SGHTA, FQGNSA. As DNA, the CDR3 is TGTGCCAGCAGCGCACAGACGGGGACCCAAGCCAATGAGCAGTTCTTC. Protein sequence: CASSAQTGTQANEQFF.

This chain joins TRBV5-1 and TRBJ2-7, with 10 bases that match TRBD1. CDR1 is SGHRS and CDR2 is YFSETQ in the germline V gene. The CDR3 totals 14 residues. V lost 4 bases to trimming and J lost 6 bases; unmatched junction nucleotides: 7. CDR3 sequence (DNA): TGCGCCAGCAGCCCGGACAGGGGGGGTGGCGAGCAGTACTTC. It encodes CASSPDRGGGEQYF.

This chain links TRBV5-4 with TRBJ1-2; no definite D call. V was shortened by 3 bases and J by 6 bases, with 21 bases between the two germline ends. CDR3 size: 16 residues. Germline V gene lookup returns CDR1 SGHNT and CDR2 YYREEE (reference sequence). The CDR3 DNA sequence: TGTGCCAGCAGCTCTTCTGGAACAGCCGCCGGCCATGGCTACACCTTC. This translates into CASSSSGTAAGHGYTF. Based on the CDR3 plus reference TRBV5-4 and TRBJ1-2, the full variable domain is ETGVTQSPTHLIKTRGQQVTLRCSSQSGHNTVSWYQQALGQGPQFIFQYYREEENGRGNFPPRFSGLQFPNYSSELNVNALELDDSALYLCASSSSGTAAGHGYTFGSGTRLTVV.

The rearrangement joins TRBV6-1 to TRBJ2-3, with 9 bases lining up with TRBD2. Per germline, CDR1 MNHNS and CDR2 SASEGT. V lost 0 bases, J lost 3 bases, and 7 bases stayed unmatched. This CDR3 is built from 17 residues. The CDR3 reads CASSEAGSGRLTDTQYF. CDR3 bases: TGTGCCAGCAGTGAAGCTGGAAGCGGGAGGTTGACAGATACGCAGTATTTT.

The genes are TRBV11-2 and TRBJ1-4; no clear D gene. V lost 10 bases and J lost 10, with 16 bases in between. Germline CDR1 reads SGHAT; CDR2 reads FQNNGV. The CDR3 consists of 12 residues. CDR3 bases: TGTGCCACCATGGGGAGGGCCGGAAAACTGTTTTTT. Residues: CATMGRAGKLFF.

V gene TRBV5-1 combines with J gene TRBJ1-1; maybe TRBD1 (6 bases). CDR3 length equals 14 residues. From germline, CDR1 is SGHRS and CDR2 YFSETQ. Deletions cut 0 bases from V and 10 bases from J, with 16 bases between. The CDR3 sequence: CASSLDGQNGLAFF. The CDR3 DNA sequence: TGCGCCAGCAGCTTGGATGGACAGAATGGCCTAGCTTTCTTT.

V is TRBV10-3 and J is TRBJ2-5; D assignment may be TRBD1 or TRBD2 (7 bases each). The CDR3 runs 15 residues. Germline CDR1 ENHRY, CDR2 SYGVKD. The V gene lost 5 bases and the J gene lost 4 bases, with 17 bases spanning the gap. DNA for the CDR3: TGTGCCATCAGTCAGACCAGGGGGGGTTCAGAGACCCAGTACTTC. Translation: CAISQTRGGSETQYF.